This record looks at one T cell receptor beta chain sequence and its context. From germline, CDR1 is LNHNV and CDR2 YYDKDF (reference sequence). The CDR3 is 15 residues long. V shed 5 bases and J shed 3 bases, with 16 bases lying between them. This entry is derived from a study of T cell changes during pregnancy in multiple sclerosis. The protocol was immunoSEQ multiplex PCR, while the TCRdb copy is restricted to in-frame clones and leaves out a portion. There are around 32,000 clones in the sample; roughly nine tenths occur only once, and over 8.5% lies in the top ten. The chain has TRBV15 and TRBJ1-1; the D gene is possibly TRBD1 (5 bases). This clonotype was sampled from a female donor with multiple sclerosis, enrolled in a pregnancy study. The sequenced sample was CD8+ T cells from peripheral blood mononuclear cells, obtained in the third trimester of pregnancy. The DNA of the CDR3 is TGTGCCACCAGCGTTAGCTGGGGCCTGGACACTGAAGCTTTCTTT. This sequence encodes CATSVSWGLDTEAFF.